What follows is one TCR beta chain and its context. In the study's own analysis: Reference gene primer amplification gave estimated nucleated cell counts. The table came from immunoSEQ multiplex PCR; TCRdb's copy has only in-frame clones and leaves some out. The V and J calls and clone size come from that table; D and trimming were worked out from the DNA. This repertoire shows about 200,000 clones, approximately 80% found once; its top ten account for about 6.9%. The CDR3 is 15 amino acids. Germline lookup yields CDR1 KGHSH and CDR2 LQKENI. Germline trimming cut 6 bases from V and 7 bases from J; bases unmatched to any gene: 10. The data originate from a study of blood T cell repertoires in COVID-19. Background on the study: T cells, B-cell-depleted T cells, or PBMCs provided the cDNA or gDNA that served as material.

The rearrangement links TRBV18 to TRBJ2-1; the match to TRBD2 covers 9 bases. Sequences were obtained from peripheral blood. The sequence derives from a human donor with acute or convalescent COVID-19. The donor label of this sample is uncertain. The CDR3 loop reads CASSPSLAGRNEQFF. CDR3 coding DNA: TGTGCCAGCTCCCCGAGCCTAGCGGGGAGAAATGAGCAGTTCTTC.